This is a list of T cell receptor beta chains from one sample in a study of CD8 T cells in ankylosing spondylitis. TCRdb re-analysed the 5' RACE reads in MiXCR, keeping a single row per CDR3 protein. In the table there are about 840,000 distinct CDR3 sequences, roughly 12% of which are singletons. Sequencing was carried out using blood, either unsorted or a sorted T cell fraction (not recorded which). These receptors all stem from a male donor with ankylosing spondylitis. Both conserved end residues are part of each CDR3.

V: TRBV18; CDR3: CASSPDRTEYEQYF
V: TRBV20-1; CDR3: CSAEGTASNQPQHF
V: TRBV5-1; CDR3: CASSLTGNYDEQYF
V: TRBV7-2; CDR3: CASSLGAGETYEQYF
V: TRBV20-1; CDR3: CSALTGTSTEAFF
V: TRBV6-1; CDR3: CASTPIAETQYF
V: TRBV11-2; CDR3: CASSTPLAGLQYF
V: TRBV11-2; CDR3: CASSLDGGDGYEQYF
V: TRBV20-1; CDR3: CSASPQYGKGYEQYF
V: TRBV9; CDR3: CASSLFDKPNSPLHF
V: TRBV28; CDR3: CASWGDNYEQYF
V: TRBV6-1; CDR3: CASRKTGSGANVLTF
V: TRBV7-2; CDR3: CASSLGAGGQETQYF
V: TRBV2; CDR3: CASSDYGTSTDTQYF
V: TRBV6-2/TRBV6-3; CDR3: CASSYGGTGELFF
V: TRBV4-3; CDR3: CASSHSAGEGEQYF
V: TRBV7-2; CDR3: CASSRLTWATDTQYF
V: TRBV20-1; CDR3: CSAPPPGQGPSKQYF
V: TRBV7-9; CDR3: CASSLWTQNYGYTF
V: TRBV20-1; CDR3: CSAGTVNNSPLHF
V: TRBV10-2; CDR3: CASRASLGPYEQYF
V: TRBV2; CDR3: CASMVRSYEQYF
V: TRBV9; CDR3: CASSVYAWRGTSVQFNEQFF
V: TRBV10-3; CDR3: CAISESIPSGGRLVSTDTQYF
V: TRBV20-1; CDR3: CSAPLAGGDTQYF
V: TRBV27; CDR3: CASSLVGPEDEQFF
V: TRBV20-1; CDR3: CSARPTGTSTDTQYF
V: TRBV20-1; CDR3: CSSRDNTGELFF
V: TRBV6-1; CDR3: CASSLILPGQANTGELFF
V: TRBV29-1; CDR3: CSVGRDSSYGYTF
V: TRBV11-2; CDR3: CASSRGTGSLNQPQHF
V: TRBV28; CDR3: CASSPGTTTDTQYF
V: TRBV7-2; CDR3: CASSFLGEKQYF
V: TRBV20-1; CDR3: CSATGRTEAFF
V: TRBV20-1; CDR3: CSADRGSETQYF
V: TRBV20-1; CDR3: CSARDMGQGFQPQHF
V: TRBV7-2; CDR3: CASSSRGTKNIQYF
V: TRBV27; CDR3: CASRKTGSSNEKLFF
V: TRBV9; CDR3: CASRNSYGYTF
V: TRBV20-1; CDR3: CSARRYYNEQFF
V: TRBV20-1; CDR3: CSASTPGDRYF
V: TRBV3-1; CDR3: CASSQAGGGSPLHF
V: TRBV11-2; CDR3: CASSLKPSAGVSPYEQYF
V: TRBV5-8; CDR3: CASRGGLAGGYEQYF
V: TRBV6-1; CDR3: CASTSRRGTGLTF
V: TRBV5-1; CDR3: CASSDTLANHNEQFF
V: TRBV7-2; CDR3: CASSLAFSGGYEQYF
V: TRBV20-1; CDR3: CSARALLSGGKYEQYF
V: TRBV29-1; CDR3: CSVEEGDAEAFF
V: TRBV6-1; CDR3: CASSVGSGVETQYF
V: TRBV6-1; CDR3: CASSAQGFNEQYF